The rows below give T cell receptor beta chains drawn from one sample of a study of blood T cell repertoires in COVID-19. The repertoire was sequenced with immunoSEQ multiplex PCR; TCRdb's copy has only in-frame clones and lacks some. The sample has about 150,000 clones; approximately 83% are singletons. Sequencing was carried out using peripheral blood. Receptor source: a woman aged 55-75 years with COVID-19, enrolled during active disease. CDR3s include the opening cysteine and the closing phenylalanine or tryptophan. Each record gives: clone size, V gene, D gene, CDR3 length, J gene, CDR3 protein, CDR3 DNA. A D gene is named only where the DNA matches it firmly. The size of a clone is reported for some rows only, either as once, few or many, or as a class for expanded clones.

.	TRBV10-3	TRBD1	15	TRBJ2-2	CAISGGQGSTGELFF	TGTGCCATCAGTGGGGGACAGGGTTCAACCGGGGAGCTGTTTTTT
.	TRBV18	TRBD1	15	TRBJ1-5	CASSSTKGGSQPQHF	TGTGCCAGCTCCTCTACGAAAGGGGGCAGCCAGCCCCAGCATTTT
.	TRBV14	.	15	TRBJ1-6	CASSQEKGINSPLHF	TGTGCCAGCAGCCAAGAGAAGGGGATCAATTCACCCCTCCACTTT
.	TRBV30	TRBD1	13	TRBJ2-4	CAWSPSRQGFMFF	TGTGCCTGGAGTCCCTCCCGACAGGGATTCATGTTTTTC
.	TRBV19	TRBD1	14	TRBJ2-2	CASSTTGETGELFF	TGTGCCAGTAGCACGACAGGGGAGACCGGGGAGCTGTTTTTT
once	TRBV3-1/TRBV3-2	.	13	TRBJ1-3	CASSFDNGNTIYF	TGTGCCAGCAGCTTTGACAACGGAAACACCATATATTTT
.	TRBV5-8	.	12	TRBJ1-5	CASSRTDQPQHF	TGTGCCAGCAGTAGGACAGATCAGCCCCAGCATTTT
few	TRBV25-1	TRBD1	18	TRBJ1-6	CASSEFDRGSSYNSPLHF	TGTGCCAGCAGTGAATTTGACAGGGGGAGCTCCTATAATTCACCCCTCCACTTT
.	TRBV9	.	17	TRBJ2-1	CASGPRQAKSSYNEQFF	TGTGCCAGCGGCCCCAGACAGGCCAAGAGCTCCTACAATGAGCAGTTCTTC
.	TRBV5-1	.	15	TRBJ2-7	CASSLAGSLLYEQYF	TGCGCCAGCAGCTTGGCGGGGTCCTTACTCTACGAGCAGTACTTC
.	TRBV18	TRBD1	16	TRBJ2-3	CASSPQWGTGEDTQYF	TGTGCCAGCTCACCACAATGGGGGACAGGGGAAGATACGCAGTATTTT
.	TRBV11-2	TRBD1	16	TRBJ1-1	CASSLGQGARETEAFF	TGTGCCAGCAGCCTCGGACAGGGGGCGAGAGAGACTGAAGCTTTCTTT
.	TRBV25-1	.	14	TRBJ2-2	CASSEFLNTGELFF	TGTGCCAGCAGTGAATTCCTGAACACCGGGGAGCTGTTTTTT
.	TRBV27	.	13	TRBJ1-2	CASSFQGGYGYTF	TGTGCCAGCAGTTTTCAGGGAGGGTACGGCTACACCTTC
.	TRBV24-1	.	13	TRBJ1-5	CATSGSGNQPQHF	TGTGCCACCAGTGGCTCGGGCAATCAGCCCCAGCATTTT
.	TRBV3-1/TRBV3-2	TRBD1	15	TRBJ1-4	CASSLRQGINEKLFF	TGTGCCAGCAGCCTTCGACAGGGAATAAATGAAAAACTGTTTTTT
.	TRBV5-1	TRBD2	17	TRBJ2-1	CASSLAGLAGAGNEQFF	TGCGCCAGCAGCTTGGCGGGACTAGCGGGAGCAGGGAATGAGCAGTTCTTC
.	TRBV7-2	TRBD2	17	TRBJ2-2	CASSSPGGGGVTGELFF	TGTGCCAGCAGCTCTCCGGGGGGGGGCGGTGTGACCGGGGAGCTGTTTTTT
.	TRBV7-3	TRBD1	16	TRBJ2-2	CASSPLTGLKVGELFF	TGTGCCAGCAGCCCCTTGACAGGGTTAAAAGTCGGGGAGCTGTTTTTT
.	TRBV14	.	17	TRBJ2-7	CASSHTSFLDLGVEQYF	TGTGCCAGCAGCCATACTTCGTTCTTGGACCTCGGGGTCGAGCAGTACTTC
once	TRBV29-1	.	12	TRBJ1-3	CSVFAVFNTIYF	TGCAGCGTTTTTGCGGTATTCAACACCATATATTTT
.	TRBV5-4	TRBD1	15	TRBJ2-3	CASSLPGQGTDTQYF	TGTGCCAGCAGCTTGCCGGGACAGGGCACAGATACGCAGTATTTT
once	TRBV19	.	13	TRBJ1-1	CASSIRGTTEAFF	TGTGCCAGTAGTATAAGGGGGACCACTGAAGCTTTCTTT
few	TRBV18	TRBD1	16	TRBJ1-6	CASSPVGQGASSPLHF	TGTGCCAGCTCACCTGTCGGACAGGGGGCTTCTTCACCCCTCCACTTT
.	TRBV9	.	13	TRBJ2-7	CASNLGGVNEQYF	TGTGCCAGCAATTTAGGAGGGGTCAACGAGCAGTACTTC
.	TRBV5-1	.	16	TRBJ1-1	CASSLSSGLTGAEAFF	TGCGCCAGCAGCTTGAGTTCAGGGTTAACGGGGGCTGAAGCTTTCTTT
.	TRBV30	.	14	TRBJ1-2	CAWSVRRREDGYTF	TGTGCCTGGAGTGTCCGGAGGCGCGAGGATGGCTACACCTTC
.	TRBV4-1	.	14	TRBJ1-2	CASSQARGGVGYTF	TGCGCCAGCAGCCAAGCCCGGGGAGGGGTTGGCTACACCTTC
.	TRBV5-4	TRBD2	15	TRBJ2-1	CASSSGTSGYNEQFF	TGTGCCAGCAGCTCCGGGACTAGCGGATACAATGAGCAGTTCTTC
.	TRBV9	.	15	TRBJ2-2	CASSPRSLNTGELFF	TGTGCCAGCAGCCCCCGGTCCTTGAACACCGGGGAGCTGTTTTTT
.	TRBV30	.	12	TRBJ1-4	CAWSVMGGRLFF	TGTGCCTGGAGTGTAATGGGGGGGCGACTGTTTTTT
.	TRBV7-9	TRBD2	15	TRBJ2-3	CASSTGLAVTDTQYF	TGTGCCAGCAGCACAGGACTAGCGGTCACAGATACGCAGTATTTT
few	TRBV2	TRBD2	15	TRBJ2-2	CASSASGRATGELFF	TGTGCCAGCAGCGCCAGCGGGAGGGCCACCGGGGAGCTGTTTTTT
.	TRBV5-8	.	15	TRBJ2-7	CASSLGRLGGYEQYF	TGTGCCAGCAGCTTGGGGCGGTTAGGGGGCTACGAGCAGTACTTC
.	TRBV27	.	14	TRBJ2-1	CASSQNSGHSEQFF	TGTGCCAGCAGTCAAAACTCGGGACACAGCGAGCAGTTCTTC